These 25 T cell receptor beta chains originate from one sample sequenced in a study of regulatory T cells in long-lasting Graves disease. As for time point: newly diagnosed GD, antithyroid drugs for less than 3 months. RNA extracted from PBMCs served as the sequencing template. Investigators prepared the TCR beta libraries by applying iRepertoire HTBI primers and Arm-PCR of CDR3 regions. TCRdb itself ran the multiplex PCR reads through MiXCR, one entry per CDR3 protein. The sample carries 400,000 to 500,000 distinct CDR3 sequences, about 15% recorded once. These data were also filed under a second study, of T cells in Graves' hyperthyroidism and ophthalmopathy.

The starting material was peripheral blood mononuclear cells (PBMCs), obtained at new diagnosis, from a patient treated with antithyroid drugs. Source of these receptors: a woman in her thirties or forties with Graves disease.

This chain uses TRBV9 with TRBJ1-3; D not resolved. The germline CDR1 and CDR2 sequences are SGDLS and YYNGEE. The ends were cut back, 0 bases at V and 3 bases at J, with 10 bases in the middle. This CDR3 contains 15 residues. This CDR3 reads CASSVDGRSGNTIYF. CDR3 in DNA: TGTGCCAGCAGCGTAGATGGCAGGAGTGGAAACACCATATATTTT.

This clonotype showed up many times. The junction differs from germline at one of its ends, possibly a read error. The genes are TRBV5-1 and TRBJ2-7; D is uncertain. CDR1 and CDR2 (germline): SGHRS, YFSETQ. The CDR3 has 16 amino acids. CDR3 sequence reads: CASSATGLTSSYEQYF. The DNA of the CDR3 is TGCGCCAGTTCCGCAACGGGCCTTACGAGCTCCTACGAGCAATACTTC.

The CDR3 DNA reads TGTGCCAGCAGCCAGTCCAGGTTTCGGAACACCATATATTTT. Encoded protein: CASSQSRFRNTIYF. The chain links TRBV14 to TRBJ1-3; D is unclear. Germline V gene sequence: CDR1 SGHDN, CDR2 FVKESK. Trimming removed 3 bases from V and 7 bases from J, with 13 bases in between. The CDR3 covers 14 residues.

This clonotype was counted between two and nine times. The CDR3 region has the DNA TGCAGTGCTACAGGTGGCGTTTTGGGCGAGCAGTACTTC. It specifies CSATGGVLGEQYF. The J gene is TRBJ2-7, the V gene TRBV20-1; D remains unclear. V was trimmed by 4 bases and J by 6 bases, leaving 16 bases between them. This CDR3 has 13 residues. Germline assignment: CDR1 DFQATT and CDR2 SNEGSKA (reference sequence).

This clonotype was found a few times. This may come from a read error, since a much larger clone is one base off. The V gene is TRBV11-2, the J gene TRBJ1-1, with no clear D. V lost 5 bases and J lost 0, with 10 bases in between. The CDR3 contains 14 residues. Germline CDR1 reads SGHAT; CDR2 reads FQNNGV. CDR3 sequence reads: CASSRRAMNTEAFF. CDR3 sequence (DNA): TGTGCCAGCAGCAGGAGGGCAATGAACACTGAAGCTTTCTTT.

The genes are TRBV28 and TRBJ1-2, with a tentative D call TRBD1 (5 bases). The germline V gene encodes CDR1 MDHEN and CDR2 SYDVKM. The CDR3 runs 14 residues. Trimming shortened V by 8 bases and J by 2 bases, and 15 bases separated the two germline ends. The CDR3 sequence is CASGPWGMNYGYTF. The CDR3, as DNA: TGTGCCAGCGGCCCCTGGGGGATGAACTATGGCTACACCTTC.

The sample holds a few counts of this clonotype. The chain joins TRBV12-3 or TRBV12-4 to TRBJ1-4; a possible D gene is TRBD1 (6 bases). Between the trimmed V and J ends, which lost 7 bases and 7 bases, there was a span of 10 bases. The CDR3 is 12 amino acids. The CDR3 here is CASTSGVEKLFF. The CDR3 nucleotides are TGTGCCAGCACTTCAGGGGTTGAAAAACTGTTTTTT.

This clonotype was seen at least ten times. The genes are TRBV20-1 and TRBJ2-7; 9 nucleotides match TRBD2. CDR3 size: 14 residues. Per the germline V gene, CDR1 is DFQATT and CDR2 is SNEGSKA (reference sequence). The V gene end was trimmed by 0 bases and the J gene end by 7 bases; junction bases not matched to a gene: 7. DNA for the CDR3: TGCAGTGCTAGAGATCTAGCGGGATCTACAGAGCAGTACTTC. It encodes CSARDLAGSTEQYF.

This clonotype occurred a few times. The chain couples TRBV7-2 to TRBJ1-2; unclear D gene. Trimming cost V 1 base and J 4 bases, with 13 bases left between them. In germline, CDR1 is SGHTA, CDR2 FQGNSA. The CDR3 runs 15 residues. The CDR3 here is CASSLEYRAVYGYTF. The CDR3 nucleotides are TGTGCCAGCAGCTTAGAGTATCGGGCAGTCTATGGCTACACCTTC.

The chain recombines TRBV5-5 with TRBJ2-3; D not resolved. CDR3 size: 15 residues. Per the germline V gene, CDR1 is SGHKS and CDR2 is YYEKEE (reference sequence). Trimming removed 1 base at V and 0 bases at J, with 9 bases between. The CDR3 DNA sequence: TGTGCCAGCAGCTTGTCGGCGCGAAGCACAGATACGCAGTATTTT. Its translation is CASSLSARSTDTQYF. Full variable domain (rest looked up from reference TRBV5-5 and TRBJ2-3): DAGVTQSPTHLIKTRGQQVTLRCSPISGHKSVSWYQQVLGQGPQFIFQYYEKEERGRGNFPDRFSARQFPNYSSELNVNALLLGDSALYLCASSLSARSTDTQYFGPGTRLTVL.

This clonotype was recorded many times. The chain is built from TRBV30 and TRBJ2-2; 8 bases align to TRBD2. V shed 4 bases, J shed 2 bases, and the junction held 6 bases outside the gene matches. Germline CDR1 is GTSNPN and CDR2 is SVGIG (reference sequence). CDR3 size: 15 residues. The CDR3 loop reads CAWTSSGQNTGELFF. CDR3 nucleotide sequence: TGTGCCTGGACCTCTAGCGGGCAAAACACCGGGGAGCTGTTTTTT.

This clonotype was recorded a few times. The J gene is TRBJ2-3, the V gene TRBV4-1, with D hard to call. The CDR3 totals 13 residues. Deletions cut 1 base from V and 4 bases from J, with 6 bases between. Germline V gene data show CDR1 as MGHRA and CDR2 as YSYEKL. The CDR3 spells CASSQGFSDTQYF. Here the CDR3 DNA reads TGCGCCAGCAGCCAAGGGTTCTCAGATACGCAGTATTTT.

This clonotype showed up many times. V usage is TRBV28 and J usage is TRBJ2-1, with 8 bases aligning to TRBD2. V was pared by 3 bases and J by 1 base, with 5 bases of the junction left unmatched. The CDR3 runs 16 residues. CDR1 and CDR2 from the germline V gene are MDHEN and SYDVKM. CDR3 sequence reads: CASSLRLAPSYNEQFF. CDR3 in DNA: TGTGCCAGCAGTTTGCGACTAGCGCCGTCCTACAATGAGCAGTTCTTC. Based on the CDR3 plus reference TRBV28 and TRBJ2-1, the full variable domain is DVKVTQSSRYLVKRTGEKVFLECVQDMDHENMFWYRQDPGLGLRLIYFSYDVKMKEKGDIPEGYSVSREKKERFSLILESASTNQTSMYLCASSLRLAPSYNEQFFGPGTRLTVL.

In the case of this clonotype: This may arise from a read error, as a much more abundant clone is one base away. The V call is TRBV6-2 or TRBV6-3, the J call TRBJ2-5, with D possibly matching TRBD2 (6 bases). Trimming left V 7 bases short and J 2 bases short, with 14 bases between. This CDR3 is 14 amino acids long. Germline V gene data show CDR1 as MNHEY and CDR2 as SVGEGT. CDR3 loop: CASKGLATQETQYF. The CDR3 DNA follows: TGTGCCAGCAAAGGGCTAGCGACACAAGAGACCCAGTACTTC.

In this sample, this clonotype turned up many times. The rearrangement links TRBV29-1 to TRBJ1-2; 8 bases fit TRBD1. Germline V gives CDR1 SQVTM, CDR2 ANQGSEA. The V and J ends lost 5 bases and 6 bases, in that order; junction bases with no gene match: 5. The CDR3 loop spans 12 amino acids. CDR3 bases: TGCAGCGTTATGGACAGGGCAAATGGCTACACCTTC. Amino acid sequence: CSVMDRANGYTF. Drawing the rest from reference TRBV29-1 and TRBJ1-2, the complete variable domain is SAVISQKPSRDICQRGTSLTIQCQVDSQVTMMFWYRQQPGQSLTLIATANQGSEATYESGFVIDKFPISRPNLTFSTLTVSNMSPEDSSIYLCSVMDRANGYTFGSGTRLTVV.

Ten or more counts support this clonotype. The rearrangement joins TRBV20-1 to TRBJ2-7; 13 bases match TRBD2. The CDR3 is 14 amino acids. Germline V gene sequence: CDR1 DFQATT, CDR2 SNEGSKA (reference sequence). The trim removed 5 bases at V and 7 bases at J, leaving 8 bases unmatched. This chain's CDR3 is CSAAEGLAGREQYF. The CDR3 DNA reads TGCAGTGCTGCCGAGGGACTAGCGGGACGGGAGCAGTACTTC.

This clonotype has at least ten counts. Written as DNA, the CDR3 is TGTGCCAGCAGCCGACGAGAGACTACGTCGGATACGCAGTATTTT. The encoded protein is CASSRRETTSDTQYF. The rearrangement links TRBV11-3 to TRBJ2-3; D may be TRBD2 (5 bases). The germline V gene has CDR1 SGHNT and CDR2 YENEEA. The CDR3 is 15 residues long. V was pared by 5 bases and J by 6 bases, with 18 bases between.

This clonotype was counted only a few times. The V call is TRBV3-1, the J call TRBJ2-1; 13 nucleotides line up with TRBD2. Germline assignment: CDR1 LGHDT and CDR2 YNNKEL (reference sequence). The ends lost 5 bases at V and 0 bases at J; junction bases unmatched: 7. The CDR3 has 18 amino acids. The CDR3 spells CASSTRTSGRLSYNEQFF. The DNA for the CDR3 is TGTGCCAGCAGCACACGGACTAGCGGGAGACTCTCCTACAATGAGCAGTTCTTC.

The table lists this clonotype with a count of one. This sequence is one base from a far larger clone and is likely a read error. The rearrangement uses TRBV5-8 and TRBJ2-5; weak D call: TRBD1 (6 bases). The CDR3 runs 15 residues. Germline V lookup: CDR1 SGHTS, CDR2 YDEGEE. The CDR3, as DNA: TGTGCCAGCAGTGAATTAGGGGGACGTGGGGAGACCCGGTACTTC. Translation gives CASSELGGRGETRYF.

This clonotype has ten or more counts. The chain employs TRBV18 and TRBJ2-5; no definite D call. Deletions cut 2 bases from V and 4 bases from J, with 8 bases between. Germline loops: CDR1 KGHSH, CDR2 LQKENI. The length of the CDR3 is 13 residues. CDR3 sequence: CASSPGVLETQYF. The CDR3 DNA sequence: TGTGCCAGCTCACCAGGGGTGCTAGAGACCCAGTACTTC.

This clonotype was seen many times. This chain uses TRBV6-1 with TRBJ2-7; TRBD1 or TRBD2 may be the D gene (5 bases each). This CDR3 has 16 amino acids. The V gene lost 5 bases and the J gene lost 0 bases, with 17 bases spanning the gap. The germline CDR1 and CDR2 sequences are MNHNS and SASEGT. CDR3 loop: CASSLSPGRSSYEQYF. Written as DNA, the CDR3 is TGTGCCAGCAGTCTTTCCCCGGGACGTAGCTCCTACGAGCAGTACTTC.

Ten or more counts support this clonotype. V gene TRBV5-1 combines with J gene TRBJ2-5; 7 positions match TRBD1. Germline V gene sequence: CDR1 SGHRS, CDR2 YFSETQ. Trimming took 2 bases from V and 2 from J; bases not matched to a gene: 3. CDR3 length equals 14 residues. CDR3 DNA: TGCGCCAGCAGCTTCGGGACAGTACAAGAGACCCAGTACTTC. It specifies CASSFGTVQETQYF.

This clonotype was seen a few times. The V gene is TRBV11-2, the J gene TRBJ2-7; D is uncertain. V lost 4 bases and J lost 9, with 22 bases in between. This CDR3 spans 15 amino acids. The germline V gene has CDR1 SGHAT and CDR2 FQNNGV. The CDR3 sequence: CASSSTAKLYDGQYF. CDR3 in DNA: TGTGCCAGCAGCTCGACGGCCAAACTTTACGACGGGCAGTACTTC. The whole variable domain, remainder taken from reference TRBV11-2 and TRBJ2-7, is EAGVAQSPRYKIIEKRQSVAFWCNPISGHATLYWYQQILGQGPKLLIQFQNNGVVDDSQLPKDRFSAERLKGVDSTLKIQPAKLEDSAVYLCASSSTAKLYDGQYFGPGTRLTVT.

This clonotype was picked up many times. The chain is built from TRBV12-5 and TRBJ1-6; tentative D call: TRBD1 (6 bases). The germline gives CDR1 LGHNT, CDR2 FRNRAP. The CDR3 loop spans 14 amino acids. The ends were cut back, 1 base at V and 8 bases at J, with 9 bases in the middle. The CDR3 region is CASGLGQAYSPLHF. In nucleotides, the CDR3 is TGTGCTAGTGGTTTGGGACAGGCTTATTCACCCCTCCACTTT.

This clonotype was seen more than once but under ten times. CDR3 region: CASSLVFAGGPNEQFF. CDR3 DNA: TGCGCCAGCAGCTTGGTTTTCGCGGGAGGGCCCAATGAGCAGTTCTTC. J is TRBJ2-1 and V is TRBV5-1; 9 nucleotides line up with TRBD2. The V gene's germline CDR1 is SGHRS and CDR2 YFSETQ. The CDR3 runs 16 residues. Trimming cost V 0 bases and J 6 bases; bases outside gene matches: 7.